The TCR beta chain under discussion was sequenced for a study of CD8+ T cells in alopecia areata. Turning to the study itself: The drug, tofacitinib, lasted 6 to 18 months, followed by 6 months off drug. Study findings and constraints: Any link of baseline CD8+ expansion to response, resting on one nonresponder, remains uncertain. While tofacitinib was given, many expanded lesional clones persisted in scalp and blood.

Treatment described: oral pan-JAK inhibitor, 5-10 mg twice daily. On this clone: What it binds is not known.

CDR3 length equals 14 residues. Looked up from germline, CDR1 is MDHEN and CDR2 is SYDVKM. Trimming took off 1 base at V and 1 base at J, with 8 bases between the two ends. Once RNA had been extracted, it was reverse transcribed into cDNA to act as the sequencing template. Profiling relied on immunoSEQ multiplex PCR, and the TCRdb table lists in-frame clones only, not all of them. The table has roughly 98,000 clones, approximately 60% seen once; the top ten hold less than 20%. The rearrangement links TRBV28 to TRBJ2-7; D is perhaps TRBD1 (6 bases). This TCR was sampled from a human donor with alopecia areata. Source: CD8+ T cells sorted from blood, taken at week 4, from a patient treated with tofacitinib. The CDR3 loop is CASSLFDRSYEQYF. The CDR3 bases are TGTGCCAGCAGTTTATTTGACAGGTCCTACGAGCAGTACTTC.